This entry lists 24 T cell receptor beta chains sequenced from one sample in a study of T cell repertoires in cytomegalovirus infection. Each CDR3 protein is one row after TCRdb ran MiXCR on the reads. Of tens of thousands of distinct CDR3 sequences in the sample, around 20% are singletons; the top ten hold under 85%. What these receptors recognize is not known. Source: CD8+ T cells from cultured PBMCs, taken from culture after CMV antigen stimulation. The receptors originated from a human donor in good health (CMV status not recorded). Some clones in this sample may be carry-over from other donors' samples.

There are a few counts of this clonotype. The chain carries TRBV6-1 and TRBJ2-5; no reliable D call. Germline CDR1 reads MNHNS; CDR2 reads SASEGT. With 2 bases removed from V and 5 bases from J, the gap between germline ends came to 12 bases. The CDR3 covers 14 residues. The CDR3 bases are TGTGCCAGCAGTGAACACCCTATCGGGGAGACCCAGTACTTC. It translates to CASSEHPIGETQYF.

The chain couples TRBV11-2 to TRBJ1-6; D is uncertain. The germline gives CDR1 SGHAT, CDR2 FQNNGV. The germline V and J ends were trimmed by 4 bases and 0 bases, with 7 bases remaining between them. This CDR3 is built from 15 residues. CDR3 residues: CASSSPSSYNSPLHF. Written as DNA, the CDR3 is TGTGCCAGCAGCTCCCCGAGCTCCTATAATTCACCCCTCCACTTT.

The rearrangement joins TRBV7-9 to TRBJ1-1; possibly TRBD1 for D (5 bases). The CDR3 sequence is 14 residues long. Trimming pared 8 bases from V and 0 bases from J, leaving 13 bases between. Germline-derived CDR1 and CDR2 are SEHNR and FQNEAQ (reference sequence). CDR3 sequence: CASWDGEMNTEAFF. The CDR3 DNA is TGTGCCAGCTGGGACGGAGAAATGAACACTGAAGCTTTCTTT.

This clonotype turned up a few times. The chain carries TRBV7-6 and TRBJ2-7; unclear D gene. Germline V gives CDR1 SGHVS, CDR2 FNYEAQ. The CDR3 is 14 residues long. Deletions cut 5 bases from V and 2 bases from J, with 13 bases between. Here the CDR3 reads CASSPSRITYEQYF. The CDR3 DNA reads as TGTGCCAGCAGCCCCTCAAGGATCACCTACGAGCAGTACTTC. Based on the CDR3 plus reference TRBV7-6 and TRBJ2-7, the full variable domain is GAGVSQSPRYKVTKRGQDVALRCDPISGHVSLYWYRQALGQGPEFLTYFNYEAQQDKSGLPNDRFSAERPEGSISTLTIQRTEQRDSAMYRCASSPSRITYEQYFGPGTRLTVT.

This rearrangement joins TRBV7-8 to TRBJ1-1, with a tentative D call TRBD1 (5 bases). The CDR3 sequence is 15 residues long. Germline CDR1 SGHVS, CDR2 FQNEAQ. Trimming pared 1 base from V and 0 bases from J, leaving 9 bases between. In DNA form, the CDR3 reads TGTGCCAGCAGCTTAGAGGCAGGGATGAACACTGAAGCTTTCTTT. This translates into CASSLEAGMNTEAFF. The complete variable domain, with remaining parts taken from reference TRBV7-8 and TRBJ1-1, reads GAGVSQSPRYKVAKRGQDVALRCDPISGHVSLFWYQQALGQGPEFLTYFQNEAQLDKSGLPSDRFFAERPEGSVSTLKIQRTQQEDSAVYLCASSLEAGMNTEAFFGQGTRLTVV.

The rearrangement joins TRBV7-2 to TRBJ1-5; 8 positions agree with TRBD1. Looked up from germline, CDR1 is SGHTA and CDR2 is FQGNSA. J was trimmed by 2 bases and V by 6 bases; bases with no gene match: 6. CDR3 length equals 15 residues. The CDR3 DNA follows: TGTGCCAGCAGTGACGCAGGGGGCGGCAATCAGCCCCAGCATTTT. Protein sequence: CASSDAGGGNQPQHF.

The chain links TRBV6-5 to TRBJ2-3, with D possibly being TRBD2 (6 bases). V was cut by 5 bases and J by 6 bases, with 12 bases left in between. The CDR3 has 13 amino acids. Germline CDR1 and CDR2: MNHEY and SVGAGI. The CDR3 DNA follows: TGTGCCAGCAGTCCGCCTAGCGATGATACGCAGTATTTT. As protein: CASSPPSDDTQYF.

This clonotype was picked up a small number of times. The CDR3, as DNA: TGTGCCAGCAGTGAATTTGTACAGGGCAATGAGCAGTTCTTC. It yields the protein CASSEFVQGNEQFF. V usage is TRBV6-1 and J usage is TRBJ2-1; possibly TRBD1 for D (6 bases). This CDR3 has 14 amino acids. The germline V gene has CDR1 MNHNS and CDR2 SASEGT. The V end was cut by 2 bases, the J end by 6 bases, with 11 bases between.

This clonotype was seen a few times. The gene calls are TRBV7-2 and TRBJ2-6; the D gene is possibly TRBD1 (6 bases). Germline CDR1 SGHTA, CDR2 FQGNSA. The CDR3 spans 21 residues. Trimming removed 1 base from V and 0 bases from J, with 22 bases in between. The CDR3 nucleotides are TGTGCCAGCAGCTTAGGGGACAACCTCATCCCCCTTCACTCTGGGGCCAACGTCCTGACTTTC. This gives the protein CASSLGDNLIPLHSGANVLTF.

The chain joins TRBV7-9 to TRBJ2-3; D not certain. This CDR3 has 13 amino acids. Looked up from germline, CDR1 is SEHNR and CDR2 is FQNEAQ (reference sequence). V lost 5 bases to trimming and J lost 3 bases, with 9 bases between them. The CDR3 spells CASSHEQTDTQYF. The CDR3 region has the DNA TGTGCCAGCAGCCATGAACAGACAGATACGCAGTATTTT.

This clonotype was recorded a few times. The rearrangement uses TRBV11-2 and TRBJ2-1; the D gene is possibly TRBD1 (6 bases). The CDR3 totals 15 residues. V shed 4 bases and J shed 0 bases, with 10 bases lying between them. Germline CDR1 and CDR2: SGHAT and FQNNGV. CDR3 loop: CASSWGPSSYNEQFF. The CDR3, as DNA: TGTGCCAGCAGCTGGGGGCCCAGCTCCTACAATGAGCAGTTCTTC.

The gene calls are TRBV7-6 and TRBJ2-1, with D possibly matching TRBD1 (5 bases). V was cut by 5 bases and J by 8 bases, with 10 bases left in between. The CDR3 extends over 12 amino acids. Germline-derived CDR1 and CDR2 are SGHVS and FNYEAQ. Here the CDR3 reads CASSLRRDEQFF. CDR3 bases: TGTGCCAGCAGCCTACGCAGGGATGAGCAGTTCTTC.

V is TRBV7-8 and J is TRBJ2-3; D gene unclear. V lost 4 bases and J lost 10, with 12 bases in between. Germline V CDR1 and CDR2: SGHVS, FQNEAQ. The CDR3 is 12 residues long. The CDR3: CASSSDIDSQYF. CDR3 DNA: TGTGCCAGCAGCTCGGATATCGATTCGCAGTATTTT.

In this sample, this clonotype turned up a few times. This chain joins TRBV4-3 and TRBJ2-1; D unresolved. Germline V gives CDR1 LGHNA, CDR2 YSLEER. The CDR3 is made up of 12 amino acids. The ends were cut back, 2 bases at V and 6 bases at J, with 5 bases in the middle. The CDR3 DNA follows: TGCGCCAGCAGCCAATACCCCAATGAGCAGTTCTTC. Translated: CASSQYPNEQFF.

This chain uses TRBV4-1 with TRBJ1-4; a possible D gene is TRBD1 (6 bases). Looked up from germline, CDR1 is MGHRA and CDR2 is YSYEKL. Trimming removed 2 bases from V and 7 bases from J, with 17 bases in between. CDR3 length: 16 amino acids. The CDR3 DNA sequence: TGCGCCAGCAGCCAACAAGGGGGGAGGGACCGTGAAAAACTGTTTTTT. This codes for CASSQQGGRDREKLFF.

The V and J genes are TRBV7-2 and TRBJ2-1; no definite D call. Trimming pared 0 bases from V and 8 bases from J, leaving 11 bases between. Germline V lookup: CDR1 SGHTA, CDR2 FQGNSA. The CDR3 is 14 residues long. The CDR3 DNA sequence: TGTGCCAGCAGCTTAGCAACCGCGGTCTATGAGCAGTTCTTC. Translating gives CASSLATAVYEQFF. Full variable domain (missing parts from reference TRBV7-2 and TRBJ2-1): GAGVSQSPSNKVTEKGKDVELRCDPISGHTALYWYRQSLGQGLEFLIYFQGNSAPDKSGLPSDRFSAERTGGSVSTLTIQRTQQEDSAVYLCASSLATAVYEQFFGPGTRLTVL.

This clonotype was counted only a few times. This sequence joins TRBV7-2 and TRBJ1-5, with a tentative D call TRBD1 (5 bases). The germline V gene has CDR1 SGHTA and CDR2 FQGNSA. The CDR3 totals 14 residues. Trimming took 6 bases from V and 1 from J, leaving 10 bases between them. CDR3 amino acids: CASREGISNQPQHF. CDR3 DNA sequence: TGTGCCAGCAGGGAGGGGATCAGCAATCAGCCCCAGCATTTT.

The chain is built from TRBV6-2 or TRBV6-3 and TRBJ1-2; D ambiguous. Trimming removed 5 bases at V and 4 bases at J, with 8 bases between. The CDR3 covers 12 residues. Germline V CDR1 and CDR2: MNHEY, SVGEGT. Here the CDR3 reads CASSESFYGYTF. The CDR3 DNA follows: TGTGCCAGCAGTGAGAGTTTCTATGGCTACACCTTC.

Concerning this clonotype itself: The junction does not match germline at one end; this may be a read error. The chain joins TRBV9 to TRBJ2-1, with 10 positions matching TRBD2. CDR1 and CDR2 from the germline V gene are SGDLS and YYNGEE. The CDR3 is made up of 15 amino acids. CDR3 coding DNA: TGTGTCAGCAGCGTCCAAGCGGGGGGGCGCGATGAGCAGTTCTTC. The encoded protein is CVSSVQAGGRDEQFF. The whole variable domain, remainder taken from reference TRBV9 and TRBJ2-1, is DSGVTQTPKHLITATGQRVTLRCSPRSGDLSVYWYQQSLDQGLQFLIQYYNGEERAKGNILERFSAQQFPDLHSELNLSSLELGDSALYFCVSSVQAGGRDEQFFGPGTRLTVL.

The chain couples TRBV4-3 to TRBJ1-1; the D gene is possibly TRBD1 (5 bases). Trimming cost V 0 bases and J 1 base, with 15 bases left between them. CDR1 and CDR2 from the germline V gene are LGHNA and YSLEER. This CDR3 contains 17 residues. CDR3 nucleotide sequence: TGCGCCAGCAGCCAAGACGAGGTTCTGCAGGGGAACACTGAAGCTTTCTTT. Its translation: CASSQDEVLQGNTEAFF.

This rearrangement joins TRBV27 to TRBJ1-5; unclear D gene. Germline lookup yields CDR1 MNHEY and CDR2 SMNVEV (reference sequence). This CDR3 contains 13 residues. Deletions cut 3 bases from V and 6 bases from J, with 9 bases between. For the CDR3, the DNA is TGTGCCAGCAGTTTCCATCCTCTTCAGCCCCAGCATTTT. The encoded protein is CASSFHPLQPQHF.

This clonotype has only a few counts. The chain's CDR3 is CASSRQLAGDSYEQYF. The CDR3 nucleotides are TGTGCCAGCAGCCGACAACTAGCGGGGGACAGCTACGAGCAGTACTTC. The genes are TRBV28 and TRBJ2-7; 11 positions agree with TRBD2. The ends lost 6 bases at V and 3 bases at J; junction bases unmatched: 10. CDR3 length: 16 residues. CDR1 and CDR2 (germline): MDHEN, SYDVKM.

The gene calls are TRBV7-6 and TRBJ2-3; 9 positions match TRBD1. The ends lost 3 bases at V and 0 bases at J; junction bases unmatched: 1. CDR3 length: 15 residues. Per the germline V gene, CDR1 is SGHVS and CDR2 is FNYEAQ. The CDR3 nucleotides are TGTGCCAGCAGCTTGGGGACAGGGAGCACAGATACGCAGTATTTT. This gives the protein CASSLGTGSTDTQYF.

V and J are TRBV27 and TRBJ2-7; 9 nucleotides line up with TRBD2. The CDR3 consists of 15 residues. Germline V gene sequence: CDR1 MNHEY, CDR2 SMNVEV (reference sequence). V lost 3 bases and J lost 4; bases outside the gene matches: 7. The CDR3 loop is CASSFAGGGAYEQYF. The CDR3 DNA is TGTGCCAGCAGTTTCGCGGGCGGGGGGGCGTACGAGCAGTACTTC.